What follows are 10 T cell receptor beta chains derived from one specimen sequenced in a study of blood T cells in healthy people across ages. Combining a sample-barcoded 5' primer with a J-beta primer mix, a second PCR ran for roughly 7 to 12 cycles. Using its own MiXCR run on the 5' RACE reads, TCRdb lists one record per CDR3 protein. The table shows about 1.1 million distinct CDR3 sequences, with roughly two fifths occurring only once. Sequencing was carried out using blood. Source of these receptors: a man aged 18 to 30 in good health.

The chain couples TRBV9 to TRBJ2-3; tentatively, D is TRBD1 or TRBD2 (5 bases each). The CDR3 runs to 14 residues. Germline V gene sequence: CDR1 SGDLS, CDR2 YYNGEE. V lost 3 bases, J lost 2 bases, and 10 bases lay in between. The CDR3 loop is CASSAGTFTDTQYF. The CDR3 nucleotides are TGTGCCAGCAGCGCCGGGACGTTCACAGATACGCAGTATTTT. Combining the CDR3 with reference TRBV9 and TRBJ2-3 gives the whole variable domain DSGVTQTPKHLITATGQRVTLRCSPRSGDLSVYWYQQSLDQGLQFLIQYYNGEERAKGNILERFSAQQFPDLHSELNLSSLELGDSALYFCASSAGTFTDTQYFGPGTRLTVL.

The chain combines TRBV10-3 with TRBJ2-3; 12 positions match TRBD2. The junction had 3 bases not matched to a gene; V was cut back by 4 bases and J by 4 bases. The CDR3 is 15 residues long. Germline CDR1 ENHRY, CDR2 SYGVKD. This CDR3 reads CAISGSSGGADTQYF. CDR3 nucleotides: TGTGCCATCAGTGGGTCTAGCGGGGGGGCAGATACGCAGTATTTT.

Details on this clonotype: With a much larger clone just one base away, this may be a read error. The rearrangement uses TRBV20-1 and TRBJ2-7, with D possibly being TRBD2 (6 bases). Germline loops: CDR1 DFQATT, CDR2 SNEGSKA (reference sequence). The V end lost 3 bases, the J end lost 1 base, and 16 bases lay between the germline ends. The CDR3 has 15 residues. CDR3 DNA sequence: TGCAGTGCTAGTGGCTATAGCGGCCCTTCCTACGAGCAGTACTTC. Translating gives CSASGYSGPSYEQYF.

The CDR3 DNA sequence: TGTGCCAGCAGTTTGAGTCAGGGACATCAGCCCCAGCATTTT. Its translation: CASSLSQGHQPQHF. The chain couples TRBV28 to TRBJ1-5, with a weak D call TRBD1 (5 bases). The CDR3 is 14 residues long. Looked up from germline, CDR1 is MDHEN and CDR2 is SYDVKM. The V end lost 3 bases, the J end lost 5 bases, and 11 bases lay between the germline ends.

The chain joins TRBV5-1 to TRBJ2-1; a possible D gene is TRBD1 (6 bases). CDR3 length equals 15 residues. Deletions cut 4 bases from V and 5 bases from J, with 16 bases between. The V gene's germline CDR1 is SGHRS and CDR2 YFSETQ. The DNA for the CDR3 is TGCGCCAGCAGCCCTGACGCAGGGGTCCACAATGAGCAGTTCTTC. Residues: CASSPDAGVHNEQFF.

In DNA, the CDR3 is TGCGCCAGCAGCTCCGAAATAGGGGGGTACACTGAAGCTTTCTTT. Translation: CASSSEIGGYTEAFF. The genes are TRBV5-1 and TRBJ1-1; a weak D match, TRBD1 (6 bases). Germline V gives CDR1 SGHRS, CDR2 YFSETQ. This CDR3 spans 15 amino acids. The V end lost 3 bases, the J end lost 3 bases, and 15 bases lay between the germline ends.

The V gene is TRBV20-1, the J gene TRBJ1-2; 10 bases are shared with TRBD1. Looked up from germline, CDR1 is DFQATT and CDR2 is SNEGSKA (reference sequence). V was pared by 3 bases and J by 0 bases, with 7 bases of the junction left unmatched. The CDR3 consists of 16 residues. CDR3 coding DNA: TGCAGTGCTAGGGGACAGGGGACTCTCCCTAACTATGGCTACACCTTC. Encoded protein: CSARGQGTLPNYGYTF.

About this clonotype: At one end, the junction sequence differs from germline, possibly due to a read error. This chain uses TRBV2 with TRBJ2-1; D unclear. The CDR3 is 9 residues long. Germline-derived CDR1 and CDR2 are SNHLY and FYNNEI. CDR3 nucleotides: TGTGCCACCAGTGGTGAGCAGTTCTTC. This translates into CATSGEQFF.

This clonotype was seen a few times. The chain recombines TRBV24-1 with TRBJ2-1; D remains unclear. The ends were cut back, 5 bases at V and 4 bases at J, with 8 bases in the middle. This CDR3 has 13 amino acids. From germline, CDR1 is KGHDR and CDR2 SFDVKD. For the CDR3, the DNA is TGTGCCACCAGTGGAGGTGCATACAATGAGCAGTTCTTC. Translation: CATSGGAYNEQFF.

This clonotype was found a few times. The chain has TRBV7-9 and TRBJ2-3; TRBD1 is a possible D gene (6 bases). CDR3 length equals 14 residues. V was clipped by 5 bases and J by 4 bases, with 13 bases between them. Per the germline V gene, CDR1 is SEHNR and CDR2 is FQNEAQ (reference sequence). The chain's CDR3 is CASSPPGDPDTQYF. CDR3 nucleotides: TGTGCCAGCAGCCCCCCAGGGGATCCAGATACGCAGTATTTT.